This is a list of T cell receptor beta chains from one sample in a study of T cell repertoires in cytomegalovirus infection. Which antigens these TCRs recognize remains unknown. Each CDR3 protein gets one entry after TCRdb re-called the reads with MiXCR. Here the sample spans some 700,000 distinct CDR3 sequences, about 33% being singletons. The source material was cultured PBMCs, sampled from culture after CMV antigen stimulation. The receptors originated from a human donor in good health (CMV status not recorded). Some clones in this sample may be carry-over from other donors' samples. Each CDR3 is given with its conserved first and last residue. The order of the fields is J gene, D gene, V gene, CDR3 protein. The D gene is left open where the match is weak.

TRBJ2-1,TRBD2,TRBV7-2,CASSLRGAGENGEQFF
TRBJ2-1,.,TRBV3-1,CASSQEGLRGGNEQFF
TRBJ2-1,TRBD1,TRBV2,CASGRDRDLNEQFF
TRBJ1-2,.,TRBV12-3/TRBV12-4,CASSRIVQGNYGYTF
TRBJ2-1,.,TRBV24-1,CATSDPPGTWFF
TRBJ1-2,.,TRBV20-1,CSARDRSNYGYTF
TRBJ2-7,TRBD1,TRBV7-2,CASSARTGAPPYEQYF
TRBJ2-1,.,TRBV7-8,CASSEWTVGRFF
TRBJ1-4,.,TRBV7-2,CASSLTRGANEKLFF
TRBJ2-3,TRBD1,TRBV20-1,CSARDWDRITDTQYF
TRBJ2-5,TRBD1,TRBV6-2/TRBV6-3,CASSNPAQGQETQYF
TRBJ2-3,TRBD2,TRBV7-8,CASSSPWGGVDTQYF
TRBJ2-1,TRBD1,TRBV9,CASSGTGDSYNEQFF
TRBJ1-2,.,TRBV6-5,CASSYDGPYGYTF
TRBJ1-3,.,TRBV2,CASSDEYTIYF
TRBJ2-4,.,TRBV29-1,CSASPGAKNIQYF
TRBJ2-3,TRBD2,TRBV6-2/TRBV6-3,CASSGLAGIDTQYF
TRBJ1-1,.,TRBV6-1,CASSDPVSEAFF
TRBJ1-2,.,TRBV4-1,CASSQGHERPGYTF
TRBJ2-1,TRBD2,TRBV5-6,CASSSSGLVGEQFF
TRBJ2-5,TRBD2,TRBV7-2,CASSYQRGHQETQYF
TRBJ2-5,.,TRBV7-2,CASSLGTASETQYF
TRBJ1-1,.,TRBV7-8,CASSPKVGGARPEAFF
TRBJ2-7,TRBD2,TRBV7-2,CASSLSSGSNEQYF
TRBJ2-2,TRBD2,TRBV7-8,CASSRLAGGITGELFF
TRBJ2-5,TRBD2,TRBV7-6,CASSPGLADPEETQYF
TRBJ2-3,TRBD2,TRBV7-2,CASSLVLGRRGDTQYF
TRBJ2-1,.,TRBV4-1,CASSQGTGNQFF
TRBJ2-7,TRBD2,TRBV20-1,CSARAGGPGEQYF
TRBJ2-3,.,TRBV7-8,CASSPLLPDTQYF
TRBJ2-5,.,TRBV6-1,CASSGPGLVAETQYF
TRBJ2-3,.,TRBV20-1,CSARGRLDTQYF
TRBJ2-3,.,TRBV7-9,CASSSWDPHGDTQYF
TRBJ1-4,TRBD1,TRBV28,CASRPGGEWEKLFF
TRBJ2-1,.,TRBV6-1,CASGFVGLHGFF
TRBJ2-7,.,TRBV20-1,CSAIGGITYEQYF
TRBJ1-6,.,TRBV7-9,CASSSRPGGNSPLHF
TRBJ2-7,.,TRBV10-2,CASSERYSSSYEQYF
TRBJ1-1,.,TRBV7-2,CASSSGGSGTEAFF
TRBJ2-3,TRBD2,TRBV11-1,CASSLSGAITTDTQYF
TRBJ2-1,.,TRBV14,CASSQLENDEQFF
TRBJ1-1,TRBD1,TRBV29-1,CSADRANTEAFF
TRBJ2-1,.,TRBV12-3/TRBV12-4,CASSPDTANEQFF
TRBJ2-3,TRBD2,TRBV6-1,CASSEGGTTDTQYF
TRBJ2-3,.,TRBV24-1,CATSDPFRDTQYF
TRBJ2-1,.,TRBV7-6,CASSLLGTQGNEQFF
TRBJ2-5,.,TRBV24-1,CATSVRGRWETQYF
TRBJ2-6,.,TRBV27,CASSPRTQGGGSGANVLTF
TRBJ2-1,TRBD2,TRBV14,CASSQEFSGISSYNEQFF
TRBJ1-4,.,TRBV15,CATSNTGNANEKLFF
TRBJ1-1,.,TRBV7-2,CASSRDGAVTEAFF
TRBJ2-4,.,TRBV19,CASRGRTFEAKNIQYF
TRBJ2-3,TRBD2,TRBV4-1,CASSPGSPRGSRTDTQYF
TRBJ1-4,.,TRBV4-3,CASSQDRVLEKLFF
TRBJ2-1,.,TRBV7-9,CASSPLQGRAWNEQFF
TRBJ2-5,TRBD2,TRBV6-2/TRBV6-3,CASSYLGGETQYF
TRBJ2-2,TRBD2,TRBV7-2,CASSSGGWGELFF